Listed here are 32 T cell receptor beta chains from one sample, sequenced in a study of long-term antiretroviral therapy in people with HIV (dated by TCRdb to between 2021 and 2023). Sequencing of the TRB variable region was done with the immunoSEQ hsTCRB v3.0 assay at survey level resolution. Imported from immuneACCESS, the table was reduced by TCRdb to in-frame sequences with V and J called. These copies leave out some clones; in studies compared against another copy, an unresolved V gene accounts for under half, and the cause of the remainder is not known. The sample table records tens of thousands of clones; roughly 82% of these occur just once. Over 15% of the sample lies in the top ten. Material: unsorted PBMCs, obtained 0.1 years before starting antiretroviral therapy. The receptor source for this set is a man between 18 and 29 years old with HIV.

The chain has TRBV15 and TRBJ1-2; no definite D call. Trimming stripped 3 bases from V and 1 base from J, with 6 bases between. CDR3 length equals 13 residues. CDR1 and CDR2 (germline): LNHNV, YYDKDF (reference sequence). The CDR3 DNA is TGTGCCACCAGCAGCGGATTTAACTATGGCTACACCTTC. Translated: CATSSGFNYGYTF.

V is TRBV19 and J is TRBJ2-2; 11 nucleotides agree with TRBD1. After removal of 7 bases from V and 6 bases from J, the junction contained 7 bases not matched to a gene. Germline lookup yields CDR1 LNHDA and CDR2 SQIVND (reference sequence). This CDR3 has 15 residues. The CDR3 loop is CASTISGQGAGELFF. In DNA form, the CDR3 reads TGTGCCAGTACAATCTCGGGACAGGGGGCCGGGGAGCTGTTTTTT. Drawing the rest from reference TRBV19 and TRBJ2-2, the complete variable domain is DGGITQSPKYLFRKEGQNVTLSCEQNLNHDAMYWYRQDPGQGLRLIYYSQIVNDFQKGDIAEGYSVSREKKESFPLTVTSAQKNPTAFYLCASTISGQGAGELFFGEGSRLTVL.

The J gene is TRBJ1-5, the V gene TRBV7-9; possibly TRBD1 for D (5 bases). Trimming took off 4 bases at V and 3 bases at J, with 16 bases between the two ends. Germline V CDR1 and CDR2: SEHNR, FQNEAQ (reference sequence). CDR3 length: 16 residues. CDR3 nucleotides: TGTGCCAGCAGCTCGACGGTGGGGGGAAACAATCAGCCCCAGCATTTT. This codes for CASSSTVGGNNQPQHF.

This sequence joins TRBV4-3 and TRBJ2-2; 11 nucleotides align to TRBD1. Trimming removed 0 bases from V and 7 bases from J; junction bases left unmatched: 4. Germline loops: CDR1 LGHNA, CDR2 YSLEER. This CDR3 has 16 residues. The CDR3 sequence is CASSQDGDRGVGELFF. The CDR3 DNA follows: TGCGCCAGCAGCCAAGATGGGGACAGGGGGGTCGGGGAGCTGTTTTTT.

The gene calls are TRBV27 and TRBJ2-3, with 9 nucleotides matching TRBD2. CDR3 length equals 16 residues. Unmatched junction bases numbered 4, after V lost 1 base and J lost 2 bases. Germline CDR1 MNHEY, CDR2 SMNVEV (reference sequence). The CDR3 sequence: CASSLLGTSITDTQYF. The CDR3 bases are TGTGCCAGCAGTTTATTAGGGACTAGCATCACAGATACGCAGTATTTT.

The table lists this clone with a count of one. The CDR3 region is CASSPDHSGDTEAFF. The CDR3 bases are TGTGCCAGCAGCCCGGACCATTCGGGGGACACTGAAGCTTTCTTT. This rearrangement joins TRBV7-9 to TRBJ1-1, with D possibly being TRBD1 (5 bases). CDR3 length equals 15 residues. V lost 5 bases to trimming and J lost 3 bases, with 16 bases between them. Germline V gene sequence: CDR1 SEHNR, CDR2 FQNEAQ (reference sequence). The full variable domain, in which reference TRBV7-9 and TRBJ1-1 provide the parts outside the CDR3, is DTGVSQNPRHKITKRGQNVTFRCDPISEHNRLYWYRQTLGQGPEFLTYFQNEAQLEKSRLLSDRFSAERPKGSFSTLEIQRTEQGDSAMYLCASSPDHSGDTEAFFGQGTRLTVV.

This chain connects TRBV28 to TRBJ2-1, with 7 bases that match TRBD1. Looked up from germline, CDR1 is MDHEN and CDR2 is SYDVKM. CDR3 length equals 15 residues. The ends lost 6 bases at V and 0 bases at J; junction bases unmatched: 5. CDR3 residues: CASRKTGNSYNEQFF. CDR3 coding DNA: TGTGCCAGCAGGAAGACAGGGAACTCCTACAATGAGCAGTTCTTC.

J is TRBJ2-7 and V is TRBV28; D uncertain. The CDR3 covers 12 residues. V was pared by 3 bases and J by 7 bases, with 10 bases between. Looked up from germline, CDR1 is MDHEN and CDR2 is SYDVKM. The CDR3 DNA is TGTGCCAGCAGTTTTTTGTCTAGGGAGCAGTACTTC. Translating it yields CASSFLSREQYF.

J is TRBJ2-2 and V is TRBV2, with D perhaps matching TRBD1 (5 bases). Between the trimmed V and J ends, which lost 4 bases and 7 bases, there was a span of 16 bases. CDR1 and CDR2 (germline): SNHLY, FYNNEI. The CDR3 has 15 residues. The CDR3 DNA sequence: TGTGCCAGCAGTGCACAGCTTTCAGGGAACGGGGAGCTGTTTTTT. Translated, it gives CASSAQLSGNGELFF.

The chain uses TRBV19 and TRBJ2-2; D not certain. The V end lost 1 base, the J end lost 6 bases, and 6 bases lay between the germline ends. Germline V lookup: CDR1 LNHDA, CDR2 SQIVND (reference sequence). This CDR3 region has 13 residues. This CDR3 reads CASSIGLAGELFF. DNA for the CDR3: TGTGCCAGTAGTATAGGGCTAGCCGGGGAGCTGTTTTTT.

The genes are TRBV9 and TRBJ2-7; the D is unclear. Trimming removed 1 base from V and 0 bases from J, with 8 bases in between. The CDR3 consists of 14 residues. The V gene's germline CDR1 is SGDLS and CDR2 YYNGEE. CDR3 coding DNA: TGTGCCAGCAGCGTATTCCACAGCTCCTACGAGCAGTACTTC. This encodes CASSVFHSSYEQYF.

In nucleotides, the CDR3 is TGTGCCAGACCTGGGAGGACATCCTACAACGAGCAGTACTTC. Amino acids: CARPGRTSYNEQYF. The genes are TRBV6-9 and TRBJ2-7, with a tentative D call TRBD2 (6 bases). V was trimmed by 9 bases and J by 5 bases, leaving 20 bases between them. The CDR3 runs 14 residues. Germline CDR1 MNHGY, CDR2 SVAAGI.

The rearrangement joins TRBV5-4 to TRBJ1-3; 10 bases map to TRBD1. The junction had 1 base not matched to a gene; V was cut back by 2 bases and J by 2 bases. CDR1 and CDR2 (germline): SGHNT, YYREEE (reference sequence). The CDR3 is 15 residues long. CDR3 sequence reads: CASSFGTGAGNTIYF. In DNA form, the CDR3 reads TGTGCCAGCAGCTTCGGGACAGGGGCTGGAAACACCATATATTTT. Filled out from reference TRBV5-4 and TRBJ1-3, the complete variable domain reads ETGVTQSPTHLIKTRGQQVTLRCSSQSGHNTVSWYQQALGQGPQFIFQYYREEENGRGNFPPRFSGLQFPNYSSELNVNALELDDSALYLCASSFGTGAGNTIYFGEGSWLTVV.

V is TRBV18 and J is TRBJ1-2; no clear D. Trimming stripped 1 base from V and 7 bases from J, with 16 bases between. Per the germline V gene, CDR1 is KGHSH and CDR2 is LQKENI. This CDR3 has 15 residues. The CDR3 DNA sequence: TGTGCCAGCTCACCACGAGTGGGTGAAGGGTTTGGCTACACCTTC. Its protein product is CASSPRVGEGFGYTF. Filled out from reference TRBV18 and TRBJ1-2, the complete variable domain reads NAGVMQNPRHLVRRRGQEARLRCSPMKGHSHVYWYRQLPEEGLKFMVYLQKENIIDESGMPKERFSAEFPKEGPSILRIQQVVRGDSAAYFCASSPRVGEGFGYTFGSGTRLTVV.

The chain is built from TRBV7-3 and TRBJ2-3; 7 nucleotides agree with TRBD1. The CDR3 is made up of 14 amino acids. The germline gives CDR1 SGHTA, CDR2 FQGTGA. J was trimmed by 2 bases and V by 5 bases; bases with no gene match: 4. CDR3 sequence: CASSQDRYTDTQYF. In DNA, the CDR3 is TGTGCCAGCAGCCAGGACAGGTACACAGATACGCAGTATTTT.

This chain uses TRBV7-2 with TRBJ2-3; the match to TRBD1 covers 10 bases. Unmatched junction bases numbered 5, after V lost 7 bases and J lost 4 bases. The CDR3 length is 14 residues. Germline loops: CDR1 SGHTA, CDR2 FQGNSA. CDR3 protein: CASIRDRGADTQYF. CDR3 DNA sequence: TGTGCCAGCATCAGGGACAGGGGTGCAGATACGCAGTATTTT. Looking up the rest from reference TRBV7-2 and TRBJ2-3 gives the full variable domain: GAGVSQSPSNKVTEKGKDVELRCDPISGHTALYWYRQSLGQGLEFLIYFQGNSAPDKSGLPSDRFSAERTGGSVSTLTIQRTQQEDSAVYLCASIRDRGADTQYFGPGTRLTVL.

Relative to its sample, this clone is medium-sized. The chain recombines TRBV7-2 with TRBJ1-4; TRBD1 agrees at 7 bases. This CDR3 contains 13 residues. V was clipped by 6 bases and J by 8 bases; unmatched bases: 6. Germline V gene data show CDR1 as SGHTA and CDR2 as FQGNSA. CDR3 loop: CASRGKGAEKLFF. The CDR3 region has the DNA TGTGCCAGCAGGGGGAAGGGGGCGGAAAAACTGTTTTTT. Full variable domain (outside the CDR3, taken from reference TRBV7-2 and TRBJ1-4): GAGVSQSPSNKVTEKGKDVELRCDPISGHTALYWYRQSLGQGLEFLIYFQGNSAPDKSGLPSDRFSAERTGGSVSTLTIQRTQQEDSAVYLCASRGKGAEKLFFGSGTQLSVL.

J is TRBJ2-2 and V is TRBV7-8, with D possibly called TRBD1 or TRBD2 (5 bases each). V lost 1 base to trimming and J lost 3 bases, with 6 bases between them. The CDR3 extends over 14 amino acids. The V gene's germline CDR1 is SGHVS and CDR2 FQNEAQ. The CDR3 region has the DNA TGTGCCAGCAGCTTAGTGGGGGACACCGGGGAGCTGTTTTTT. As protein: CASSLVGDTGELFF.

The V and J genes are TRBV19 and TRBJ2-7, with 8 bases lining up with TRBD2. With V trimmed by 7 bases and J by 5 bases, 7 bases remained unmatched. CDR3 length equals 13 residues. Germline-derived CDR1 and CDR2 are LNHDA and SQIVND (reference sequence). CDR3 sequence reads: CASTPSGSDEQYF. The DNA of the CDR3 is TGTGCCAGTACCCCAAGCGGGAGTGACGAGCAGTACTTC.

CDR3 nucleotide sequence: TGTGCCAGCAGTAATAGCGGGTCATCTGGAAACACCATATATTTT. Amino acid sequence: CASSNSGSSGNTIYF. The V call is TRBV2, the J call TRBJ1-3, with unresolved D. CDR3 length: 15 residues. Deletions cut 5 bases from V and 1 base from J, with 12 bases between. Germline assignment: CDR1 SNHLY and CDR2 FYNNEI.

This chain uses TRBV27 with TRBJ2-7, with D unclear. Germline loops: CDR1 MNHEY, CDR2 SMNVEV (reference sequence). This CDR3 spans 14 amino acids. Trimming took off 6 bases at V and 0 bases at J, with 12 bases between the two ends. The CDR3 DNA follows: TGTGCCAGCAGAAGGGTGGCAGCCTCCTACGAGCAGTACTTC. This gives the protein CASRRVAASYEQYF.

The rearrangement joins TRBV7-9 to TRBJ2-1, with D hard to call. V lost 2 bases and J lost 7, with 12 bases in between. CDR1 and CDR2 from the germline V gene are SEHNR and FQNEAQ (reference sequence). This CDR3 comprises 14 residues. CDR3 amino acids: CASSLKSALNEQFF. CDR3 bases: TGTGCCAGCAGCTTAAAAAGTGCTCTTAATGAGCAGTTCTTC.

This clone is a singleton in its sample. The chain employs TRBV18 and TRBJ1-6; D ambiguous. Trimming cost V 6 bases and J 5 bases, with 14 bases left between them. Looked up from germline, CDR1 is KGHSH and CDR2 is LQKENI. The CDR3 has 15 amino acids. CDR3: CASSPEALNNSPLHF. CDR3 sequence (DNA): TGTGCCAGCTCCCCAGAGGCACTAAATAATTCACCCCTCCACTTT.

The chain carries TRBV7-3 and TRBJ2-3; 7 bases are shared with TRBD2. Unmatched junction bases numbered 11, after V lost 4 bases and J lost 7 bases. The CDR3 length is 15 residues. The V gene's germline CDR1 is SGHTA and CDR2 FQGTGA. The CDR3 reads CASSSTGGDVNTQYF. CDR3 coding DNA: TGTGCCAGCAGCTCCACGGGGGGAGACGTCAATACGCAGTATTTT.

The V gene is TRBV5-1, the J gene TRBJ1-5; TRBD1 aligns across 8 bases. The V segment lost 2 bases and the J segment 2 bases; nucleotides outside the gene matches: 3. The length of the CDR3 is 15 residues. Looked up from germline, CDR1 is SGHRS and CDR2 is YFSETQ. This chain's CDR3 is CASSLGQGGNQPQHF. DNA of the CDR3: TGCGCCAGCAGCTTAGGACAGGGAGGCAATCAGCCCCAGCATTTT. Based on the CDR3 plus reference TRBV5-1 and TRBJ1-5, the full variable domain is KAGVTQTPRYLIKTRGQQVTLSCSPISGHRSVSWYQQTPGQGLQFLFEYFSETQRNKGNFPGRFSGRQFSNSRSEMNVSTLELGDSALYLCASSLGQGGNQPQHFGDGTRLSIL.

This clone came up a few times. V gene TRBV6-5 combines with J gene TRBJ2-3; D remains unclear. The CDR3 is 12 residues long. Deletions cut 7 bases from V and 4 bases from J, with 9 bases between. Germline loops: CDR1 MNHEY, CDR2 SVGAGI. The CDR3 spells CASTSSADTQYF. The DNA for the CDR3 is TGTGCCAGCACTTCCTCGGCAGATACGCAGTATTTT.

The rearrangement uses TRBV7-2 and TRBJ1-6, with 7 bases aligning to TRBD1. The V gene's germline CDR1 is SGHTA and CDR2 FQGNSA. This CDR3 region has 15 residues. V dropped 4 bases and J dropped 8; count of bases not matched to a gene: 8. CDR3 sequence: CASSYADRTYSPLHF. In nucleotides, the CDR3 is TGTGCCAGCAGCTATGCGGACAGGACATATTCACCCCTCCACTTT.

The chain combines TRBV27 with TRBJ1-3; no firm D call. Germline-derived CDR1 and CDR2 are MNHEY and SMNVEV (reference sequence). This CDR3 contains 12 residues. V lost 5 bases to trimming and J lost 4 bases, with 6 bases between them. This CDR3 is CASSGYGNTIYF. Written as DNA, the CDR3 is TGTGCCAGCAGTGGATACGGAAACACCATATATTTT.

V usage is TRBV5-4 and J usage is TRBJ1-4, with 7 bases lining up with TRBD1. V was clipped by 0 bases and J by 6 bases; unmatched bases: 5. Germline CDR1 SGHNT, CDR2 YYREEE (reference sequence). This CDR3 spans 15 amino acids. CDR3 in amino acids: CASSLGGQADEKLFF. The CDR3 DNA reads TGTGCCAGCAGCTTGGGTGGACAGGCGGATGAAAAACTGTTTTTT.

V usage is TRBV27 and J usage is TRBJ1-6, with D perhaps matching TRBD1 (5 bases). CDR1 and CDR2 (germline): MNHEY, SMNVEV (reference sequence). This CDR3 has 15 residues. Trimming took off 5 bases at V and 0 bases at J, with 8 bases between the two ends. The CDR3 DNA sequence: TGTGCCAGCAGTCCCGGGGCCTCCTATAATTCACCCCTCCACTTT. Translation gives CASSPGASYNSPLHF.

The V gene is TRBV6-5, the J gene TRBJ2-7, with D possibly TRBD2 on 5 matching bases. Trimming took off 0 bases at V and 6 bases at J, with 12 bases between the two ends. Germline assignment: CDR1 MNHEY and CDR2 SVGAGI. The CDR3 has 14 amino acids. The CDR3 DNA sequence: TGTGCCAGCAGTTACTCTCCACGGGGTGGCGAGCAGTACTTC. It specifies CASSYSPRGGEQYF.

The chain carries TRBV29-1 and TRBJ1-4; 7 nucleotides align to TRBD1. Germline values: CDR1 SQVTM, CDR2 ANQGSEA. This CDR3 contains 12 residues. The junction had 6 bases not matched to a gene; V was cut back by 7 bases and J by 7 bases. CDR3 protein: CSARGDGEKLFF. In DNA form, the CDR3 reads TGCAGCGCCAGGGGGGATGGTGAAAAACTGTTTTTT.